This TCR beta chain is drawn from a study of cytomegalovirus exposure and HLA in healthy donors. The CDR3 consists of 13 residues. The germline gives CDR1 LNHDA, CDR2 SQIVND (reference sequence). V lost 7 bases and J 3 bases, leaving 12 bases between the germline ends. Study-wide results and limits: TCR beta V- and J-gene trimming was later associated with a missense DCLRE1C variant. Three CMV-associated chains were confirmed in vitro to be specific for CMV antigens. Reportedly, cytomegalovirus status was diagnosed with high sensitivity and specificity. In most subjects, TCR beta sequences reportedly gave accurate predictions of HLA-A and HLA-B alleles.

With 60 Vbeta and 13 Jbeta primers, the PCR was carried out. Sequencing used immunoSEQ multiplex PCR; TCRdb keeps in-frame clones, though not all of them. The sample contains 150,000 to 200,000 clones, 75% to 90% of which appear only once. As to this clone: Its antigen is not known.

The chain carries TRBV19 and TRBJ1-2; D uncertain. What was sequenced was PBMCs. This clonotype was sampled from a girl aged 5-17 years in good health and CMV-seropositive. The DNA of the CDR3 is TGTGCCAGTAACGCTGACTTTGACTATGGCTACACCTTC. The encoded protein is CASNADFDYGYTF.